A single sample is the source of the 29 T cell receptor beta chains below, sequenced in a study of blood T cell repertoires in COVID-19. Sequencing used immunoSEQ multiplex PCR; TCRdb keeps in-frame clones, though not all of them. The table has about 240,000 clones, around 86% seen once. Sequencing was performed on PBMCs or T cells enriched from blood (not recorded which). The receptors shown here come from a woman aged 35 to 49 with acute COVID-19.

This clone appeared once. CDR3 in amino acids: CASQNLYRSEAFF. The CDR3 DNA sequence: TGTGCCAGCCAGAATTTATACAGGTCTGAAGCTTTCTTT. This chain uses TRBV12-3 or TRBV12-4 with TRBJ1-1, with a tentative D call TRBD1 (5 bases). The V end was cut by 8 bases, the J end by 6 bases, with 16 bases between. The CDR3 consists of 13 residues.

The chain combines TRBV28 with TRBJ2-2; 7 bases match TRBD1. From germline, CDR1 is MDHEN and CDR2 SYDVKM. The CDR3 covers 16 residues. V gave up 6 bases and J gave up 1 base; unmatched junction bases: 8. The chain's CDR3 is CASSQYRTGNTGELFF. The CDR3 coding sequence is TGTGCCAGCAGCCAATATCGGACAGGGAACACCGGGGAGCTGTTTTTT.

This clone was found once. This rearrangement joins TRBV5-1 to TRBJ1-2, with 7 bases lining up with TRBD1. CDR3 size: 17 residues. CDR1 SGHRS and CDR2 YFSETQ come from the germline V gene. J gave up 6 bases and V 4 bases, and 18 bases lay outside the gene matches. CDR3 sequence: CASSTNPSRQGTDGYTF. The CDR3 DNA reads TGCGCCAGCAGCACGAACCCATCGCGACAGGGCACTGATGGCTACACCTTC.

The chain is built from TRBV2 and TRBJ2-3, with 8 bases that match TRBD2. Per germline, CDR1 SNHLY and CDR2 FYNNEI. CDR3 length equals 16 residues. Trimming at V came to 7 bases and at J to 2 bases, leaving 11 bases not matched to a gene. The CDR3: CASTWAGGTSTDTQYF. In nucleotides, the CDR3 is TGTGCCAGCACCTGGGCGGGAGGAACCTCCACAGATACGCAGTATTTT.

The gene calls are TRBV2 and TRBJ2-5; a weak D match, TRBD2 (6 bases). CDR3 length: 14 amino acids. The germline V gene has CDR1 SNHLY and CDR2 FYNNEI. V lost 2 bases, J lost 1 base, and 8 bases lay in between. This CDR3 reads CASSELAIQETQYF. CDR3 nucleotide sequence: TGTGCCAGCAGTGAACTAGCGATCCAAGAGACCCAGTACTTC.

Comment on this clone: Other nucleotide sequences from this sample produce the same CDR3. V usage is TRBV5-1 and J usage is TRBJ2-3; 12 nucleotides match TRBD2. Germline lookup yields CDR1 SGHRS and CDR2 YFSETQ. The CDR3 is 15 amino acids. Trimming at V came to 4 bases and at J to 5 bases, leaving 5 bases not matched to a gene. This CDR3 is CASSLRLAGEDTQYF. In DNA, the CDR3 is TGCGCCAGCAGCCTGCGACTAGCGGGAGAAGATACGCAGTATTTT.

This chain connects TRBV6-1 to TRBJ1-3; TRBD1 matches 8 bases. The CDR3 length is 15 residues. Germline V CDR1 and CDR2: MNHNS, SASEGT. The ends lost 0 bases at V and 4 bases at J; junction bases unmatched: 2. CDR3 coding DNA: TGTGCCAGCAGTGAAGCTGGGACAGGCGGAAACACCATATATTTT. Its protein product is CASSEAGTGGNTIYF.

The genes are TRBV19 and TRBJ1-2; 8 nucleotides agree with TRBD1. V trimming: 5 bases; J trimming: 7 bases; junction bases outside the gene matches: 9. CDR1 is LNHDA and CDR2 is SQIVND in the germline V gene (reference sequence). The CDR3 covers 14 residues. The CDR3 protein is CASSSTDRDFGYTF. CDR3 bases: TGTGCCAGTAGTTCAACGGACAGGGATTTTGGCTACACCTTC.

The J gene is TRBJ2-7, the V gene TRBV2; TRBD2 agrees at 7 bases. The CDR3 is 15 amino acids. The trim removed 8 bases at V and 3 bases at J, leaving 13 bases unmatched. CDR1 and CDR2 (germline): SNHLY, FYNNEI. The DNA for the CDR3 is TGTGCCAGCGGAAAGGGACTACCCCCGGACTACGAGCAGTACTTC. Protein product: CASGKGLPPDYEQYF.

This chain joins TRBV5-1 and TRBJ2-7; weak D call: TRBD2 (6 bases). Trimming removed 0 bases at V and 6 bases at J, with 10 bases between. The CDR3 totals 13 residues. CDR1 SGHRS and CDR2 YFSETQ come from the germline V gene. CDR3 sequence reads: CASSLEGTGEQYF. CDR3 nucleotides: TGCGCCAGCAGCTTGGAGGGGACTGGCGAGCAGTACTTC.

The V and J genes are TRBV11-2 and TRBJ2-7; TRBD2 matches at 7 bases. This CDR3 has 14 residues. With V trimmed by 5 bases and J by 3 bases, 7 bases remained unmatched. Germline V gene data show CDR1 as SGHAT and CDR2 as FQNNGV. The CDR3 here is CASSPGTTNYEQYF. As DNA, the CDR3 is TGTGCCAGCAGCCCCGGGACTACCAACTACGAGCAGTACTTC.

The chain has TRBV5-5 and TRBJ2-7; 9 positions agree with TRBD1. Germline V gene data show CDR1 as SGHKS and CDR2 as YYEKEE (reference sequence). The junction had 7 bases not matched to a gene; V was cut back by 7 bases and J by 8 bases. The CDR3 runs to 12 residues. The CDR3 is CASSGQGVKQYF. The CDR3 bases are TGTGCCAGCTCGGGACAGGGTGTAAAGCAGTACTTC.

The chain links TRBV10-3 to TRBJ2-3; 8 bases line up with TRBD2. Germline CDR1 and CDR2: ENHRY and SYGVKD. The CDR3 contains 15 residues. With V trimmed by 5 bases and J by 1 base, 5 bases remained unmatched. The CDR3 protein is CAISSGRGGTDTQYF. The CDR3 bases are TGTGCCATCAGTAGCGGGAGAGGAGGCACAGATACGCAGTATTTT.

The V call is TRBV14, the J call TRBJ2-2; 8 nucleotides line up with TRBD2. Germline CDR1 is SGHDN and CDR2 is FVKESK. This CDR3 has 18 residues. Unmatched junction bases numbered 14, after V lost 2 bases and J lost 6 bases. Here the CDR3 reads CASSQKAPGLGRAGELFF. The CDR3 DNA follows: TGTGCCAGCAGCCAAAAAGCACCGGGACTAGGGCGGGCCGGGGAGCTGTTTTTT.

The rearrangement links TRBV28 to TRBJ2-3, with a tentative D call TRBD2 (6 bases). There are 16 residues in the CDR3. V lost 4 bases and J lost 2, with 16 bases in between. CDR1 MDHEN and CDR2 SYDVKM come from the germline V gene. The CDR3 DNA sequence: TGTGCCAGCAGTTCCACTATTCGGGAGAACACAGATACGCAGTATTTT. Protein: CASSSTIRENTDTQYF.

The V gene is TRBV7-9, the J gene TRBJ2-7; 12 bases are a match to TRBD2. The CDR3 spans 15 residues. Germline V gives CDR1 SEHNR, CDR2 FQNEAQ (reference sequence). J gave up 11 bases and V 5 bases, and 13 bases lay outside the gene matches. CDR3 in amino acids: CASSRVTSGGDGEYF. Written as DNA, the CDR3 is TGTGCCAGCAGCCGCGTGACTAGCGGGGGAGACGGGGAGTACTTC.

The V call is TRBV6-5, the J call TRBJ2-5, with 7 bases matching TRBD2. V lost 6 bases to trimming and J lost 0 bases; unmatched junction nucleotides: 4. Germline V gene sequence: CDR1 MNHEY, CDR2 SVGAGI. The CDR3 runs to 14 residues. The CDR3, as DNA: TGTGCCAGCAGGTCGGGAGGAAACCAAGAGACCCAGTACTTC. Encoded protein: CASRSGGNQETQYF.

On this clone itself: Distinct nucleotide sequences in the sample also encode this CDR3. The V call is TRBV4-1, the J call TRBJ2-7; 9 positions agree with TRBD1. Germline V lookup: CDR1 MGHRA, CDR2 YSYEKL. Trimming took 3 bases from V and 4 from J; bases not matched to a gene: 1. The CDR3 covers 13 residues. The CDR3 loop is CASSHDRGYEQYF. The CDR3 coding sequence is TGCGCCAGCAGCCATGACAGGGGGTACGAGCAGTACTTC.

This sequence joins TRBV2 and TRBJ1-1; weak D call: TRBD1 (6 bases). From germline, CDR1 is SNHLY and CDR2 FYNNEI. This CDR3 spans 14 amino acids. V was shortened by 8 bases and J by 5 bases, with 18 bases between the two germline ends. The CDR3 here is CASQTGRTRTEAFF. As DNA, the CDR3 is TGTGCCAGCCAAACAGGGCGAACAAGGACTGAAGCTTTCTTT.

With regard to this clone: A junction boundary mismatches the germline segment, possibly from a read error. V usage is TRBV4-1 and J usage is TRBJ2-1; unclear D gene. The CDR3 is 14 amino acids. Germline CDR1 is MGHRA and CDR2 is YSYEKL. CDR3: CASSQVGSKPHSIF. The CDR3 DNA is TGCGCCAGCAGCCAAGTGGGTAGTAAGCCCCACAGTATCTTC.

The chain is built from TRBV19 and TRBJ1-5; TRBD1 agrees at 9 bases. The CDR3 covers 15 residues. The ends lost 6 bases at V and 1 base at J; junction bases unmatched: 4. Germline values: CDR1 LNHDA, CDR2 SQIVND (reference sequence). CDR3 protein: CASRTGGKSNQPQHF. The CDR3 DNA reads TGTGCCAGTAGGACAGGGGGGAAGAGCAATCAGCCCCAGCATTTT. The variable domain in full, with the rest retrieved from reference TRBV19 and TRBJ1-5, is DGGITQSPKYLFRKEGQNVTLSCEQNLNHDAMYWYRQDPGQGLRLIYYSQIVNDFQKGDIAEGYSVSREKKESFPLTVTSAQKNPTAFYLCASRTGGKSNQPQHFGDGTRLSIL.

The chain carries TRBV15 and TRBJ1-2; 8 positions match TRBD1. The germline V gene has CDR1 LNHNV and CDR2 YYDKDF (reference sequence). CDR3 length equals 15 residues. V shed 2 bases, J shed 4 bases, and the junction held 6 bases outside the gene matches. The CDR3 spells CATSRRTGGGYGYTF. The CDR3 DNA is TGTGCCACCAGCAGACGTACAGGGGGAGGCTATGGCTACACCTTC.

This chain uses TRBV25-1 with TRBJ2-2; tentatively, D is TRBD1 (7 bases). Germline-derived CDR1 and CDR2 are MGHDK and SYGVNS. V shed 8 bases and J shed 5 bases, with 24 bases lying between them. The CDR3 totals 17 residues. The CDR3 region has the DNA TGTGCCAGCCCGGGGGTGGACAGGCCCTGGTCTACCGGGGAGCTGTTTTTT. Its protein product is CASPGVDRPWSTGELFF.

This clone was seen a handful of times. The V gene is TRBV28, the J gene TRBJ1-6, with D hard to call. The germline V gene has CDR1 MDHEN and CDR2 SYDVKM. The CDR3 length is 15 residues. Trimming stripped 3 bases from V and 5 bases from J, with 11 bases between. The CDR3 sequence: CASSFQGRNNSPLHF. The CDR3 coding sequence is TGTGCCAGCAGTTTTCAAGGCAGGAATAATTCACCCCTCCACTTT.

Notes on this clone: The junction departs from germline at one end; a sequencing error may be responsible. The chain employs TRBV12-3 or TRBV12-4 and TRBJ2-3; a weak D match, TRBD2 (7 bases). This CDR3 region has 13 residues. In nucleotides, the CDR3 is TGTGCCAGCAGTTCTCCCCTAGGGGGGGAAGGGAATTTT. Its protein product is CASSSPLGGEGNF.

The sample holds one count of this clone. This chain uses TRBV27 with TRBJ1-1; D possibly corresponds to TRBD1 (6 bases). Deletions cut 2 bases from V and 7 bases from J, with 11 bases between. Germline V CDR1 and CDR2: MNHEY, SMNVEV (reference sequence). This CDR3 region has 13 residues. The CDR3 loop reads CASSLQYRDEAFF. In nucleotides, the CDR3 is TGTGCCAGCAGTTTACAGTACAGGGATGAAGCTTTCTTT.

In nucleotides, the CDR3 is TGTGCCAGTGCTGCCTGGGGGGGCCAAAATGAGCAGTTCTTC. It is translated as CASAAWGGQNEQFF. The gene calls are TRBV19 and TRBJ2-1, with D tentatively TRBD2 (7 bases). The CDR3 length is 14 residues. The ends were cut back, 8 bases at V and 7 bases at J, with 18 bases in the middle. In germline, CDR1 is LNHDA, CDR2 SQIVND (reference sequence).

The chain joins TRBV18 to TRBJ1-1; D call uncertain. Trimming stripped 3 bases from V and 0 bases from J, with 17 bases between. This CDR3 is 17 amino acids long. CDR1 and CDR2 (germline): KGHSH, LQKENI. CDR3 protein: CASSPMEGMKMNTEAFF. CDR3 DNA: TGTGCCAGCTCACCGATGGAGGGCATGAAAATGAACACTGAAGCTTTCTTT.

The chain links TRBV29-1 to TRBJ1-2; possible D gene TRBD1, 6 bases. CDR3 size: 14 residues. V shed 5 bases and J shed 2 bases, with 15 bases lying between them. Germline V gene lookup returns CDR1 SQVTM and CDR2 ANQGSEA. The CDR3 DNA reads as TGCAGCGTTACCGAGGACAGACGCAACTATGGCTACACCTTC. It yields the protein CSVTEDRRNYGYTF.